This T cell receptor (beta chain) came from a study of shared clonotypes between healthy human individuals. Across the study: Samples came from two female and three male donors aged 18 to 49.

The germline V gene encodes CDR1 MDHEN and CDR2 SYDVKM. This CDR3 spans 15 amino acids. V shed 5 bases, J shed 4 bases, and the junction held 9 bases outside the gene matches. Data came from immunoSEQ multiplex PCR; TCRdb stores just in-frame clones and leaves some out. The data contain over a million clones, around 78% of them singletons. Notes on the study in general: Rarefaction showed that sequencing of sorted subsets was incomplete (despite large depth).

Remarks on this clone: Its antigen is unidentified.

The TCR was taken from a man between 18 and 29 years old in good health. Some clones in this sample may be carry-over from other donors' samples. The sample taken for sequencing was memory CD4+ T cells from PBMCs. Subset indicated: CD45RA-negative fraction. The chain employs TRBV28 and TRBJ1-2, with 8 bases fitting TRBD1. The CDR3 DNA is TGTGCCAGCAGTCTTTGGAAGACAGGGGTCTATGGCTACACCTTC. As protein: CASSLWKTGVYGYTF.